Below are 27 T cell receptor beta chains sequenced from a single sample in a study of CD8 T cell repertoires and HIV-1 epitope variants. The protocol was immunoSEQ multiplex PCR, while the TCRdb copy is restricted to in-frame clones and leaves out a portion. The sample holds approximately 5,200 clones, about 66% seen once. These receptors have no known antigen. Specimen: cultured CD8+ T cells derived from PBMCs. The source is a male donor with HIV.

In its sample, this clone was seen a few times. J is TRBJ2-7 and V is TRBV21-1. TRBV21-1 is an annotated pseudogene. The length of the CDR3 is 13 residues. CDR3 in amino acids: CASSLPSSYEQYF. CDR3 in DNA: TGTGCCAGCAGCTTACCAAGCTCCTACGAGCAGTACTTC.

V and J are TRBV5-2 and TRBJ1-2. TRBV5-2 is a known pseudogene. This CDR3 region has 16 residues. The CDR3 DNA is TGCGCCAGCAGCCAAGATCCCCCAGACTTGGACTATGGCTACACCTTC. As protein: CASSQDPPDLDYGYTF.

The rearrangement joins TRBV27 to TRBJ1-2, with a weak D call TRBD1 (6 bases). CDR1 and CDR2 from the germline V gene are MNHEY and SMNVEV (reference sequence). The V end lost 3 bases, the J end lost 7 bases, and 18 bases lay between the germline ends. The CDR3 loop spans 15 amino acids. CDR3 amino acids: CASSFSPTGHSGYTF. DNA of the CDR3: TGTGCCAGCAGTTTTTCCCCCACGGGACACTCTGGCTACACCTTC.

J is TRBJ1-2 and V is TRBV5-6; TRBD1 is a possible D gene (5 bases). The CDR3 totals 15 residues. Germline CDR1 and CDR2: SGHDT and YYEEEE. V was pared by 9 bases and J by 3 bases, with 21 bases between. CDR3 in DNA: TGTGCCACCTTCCGGGGCTCGGGCAGGTACTATGGCTACACCTTC. This gives the protein CATFRGSGRYYGYTF.

With respect to this clone: At one boundary the junction diverges from the germline segment, which might be a read error. The chain couples TRBV27 to TRBJ2-1, with 12 bases identical to TRBD2. The length of the CDR3 is 15 residues. Germline values: CDR1 MNHEY, CDR2 SMNVEV (reference sequence). The CDR3: CASTLLAGGPNEQFF. CDR3 bases: TGTGCCAGCACTTTACTAGCGGGGGGCCCTAATGAGCAGTTCTTC.

The genes are TRBV28 and TRBJ2-1; no reliable D call. Trimming left V 8 bases short and J 1 base short, with 12 bases between. The germline gives CDR1 MDHEN, CDR2 SYDVKM. This CDR3 has 14 amino acids. The CDR3 nucleotides read TGTGCCAGCGGATTAACACAATCCTACAATGAGCAGTTCTTC. It is translated as CASGLTQSYNEQFF.

The J gene is TRBJ2-1, the V gene TRBV5-1; possible D gene TRBD1, 6 bases. In germline, CDR1 is SGHRS, CDR2 YFSETQ. The V and J ends lost 4 bases and 0 bases respectively, with 11 bases between them. The CDR3 runs 15 residues. The CDR3, as DNA: TGCGCCAGCAGCGGGGACAAGAGCTCCTACAATGAGCAGTTCTTC. This gives the protein CASSGDKSSYNEQFF.

The chain joins TRBV7-2 to TRBJ1-4, with D tentatively TRBD1 (6 bases). Germline values: CDR1 SGHTA, CDR2 FQGNSA. This CDR3 has 14 residues. V lost 5 bases, J lost 8 bases, and 15 bases lay in between. CDR3 nucleotides: TGTGCCAGCAGCGGAGCGGGGGCTCGAGAAAAACTGTTTTTT. Translation gives CASSGAGAREKLFF.

The V and J genes are TRBV28 and TRBJ1-5; no definite D call. Trimming removed 3 bases from V and 3 bases from J, with 0 bases in between. The CDR3 is 11 amino acids. Germline assignment: CDR1 MDHEN and CDR2 SYDVKM. The CDR3 reads CASSFNQPQHF. The CDR3 DNA follows: TGTGCCAGCAGTTTCAATCAGCCCCAGCATTTT.

The chain uses TRBV27 and TRBJ2-5; D possibly corresponds to TRBD1 (6 bases). The J call could be wrong; TRBJ2-7 is a better fit for the DNA end. CDR1 and CDR2 (germline): MNHEY, SMNVEV (reference sequence). This CDR3 has 12 amino acids. CDR3 nucleotide sequence: TGTGCCAGCAGTTCCCAGGGGTACGAGCAGTACTTC. Translated: CASSSQGYEQYF.

This clone was seen a few times. J is TRBJ2-1 and V is TRBV29-1, with TRBD2 as a possible D gene (6 bases). The CDR3 is made up of 17 amino acids. V was shortened by 0 bases and J by 1 base, with 16 bases between the two germline ends. Germline-derived CDR1 and CDR2 are SQVTM and ANQGSEA. Here the CDR3 DNA reads TGCAGCGTTGAAGATGTTTTCGGGGGTGCGTCCTACAATGAGCAGTTCTTC. It yields the protein CSVEDVFGGASYNEQFF.

V usage is TRBV7-8 and J usage is TRBJ2-3, with D maybe TRBD2 (6 bases). Germline CDR1 is SGHVS and CDR2 is FQNEAQ. V was pared by 5 bases and J by 5 bases, with 14 bases between. The CDR3 consists of 14 residues. The CDR3 region has the DNA TGTGCCAGCAGCATAACCGGGGGAGGAGATACGCAGTATTTT. Protein: CASSITGGGDTQYF.

The chain joins TRBV6-5 to TRBJ2-7, with 7 bases aligning to TRBD1. The V gene end was trimmed by 0 bases and the J gene end by 4 bases; junction bases not matched to a gene: 6. Germline-derived CDR1 and CDR2 are MNHEY and SVGAGI. The CDR3 is 15 amino acids. This CDR3 is CASSYSRTGGYEQYF. Written as DNA, the CDR3 is TGTGCCAGCAGTTACTCGAGGACAGGTGGTTACGAGCAGTACTTC.

This chain uses TRBV6-5 with TRBJ2-1; maybe TRBD2 (7 bases). V was cut by 4 bases and J by 12 bases, with 13 bases left in between. Germline V gene data show CDR1 as MNHEY and CDR2 as SVGAGI. This CDR3 has 12 amino acids. The DNA for the CDR3 is TGTGCCAGCAGTTTAGGAGGGGGGGGGCAGTTCTTC. This codes for CASSLGGGGQFF.

The CDR3 nucleotides read TGTGCCAGCAGCAAAAAAAACCACCCTCAGAGAGCTAACTATGGCTACACCTTC. Residues: CASSKKNHPQRANYGYTF. The gene calls are TRBV21-1 and TRBJ1-2. TRBV21-1 is described as a pseudogene. The CDR3 extends over 18 amino acids.

This chain joins TRBV7-9 and TRBJ1-1; D is ambiguous. The ends were cut back, 1 base at V and 0 bases at J, with 3 bases in the middle. Germline-derived CDR1 and CDR2 are SEHNR and FQNEAQ (reference sequence). The CDR3 consists of 13 residues. For the CDR3, the DNA is TGTGCCAGCAGCTTAGAGGTGAACACTGAAGCTTTCTTT. Its translation: CASSLEVNTEAFF.

Only a few counts were recorded for this clone. The chain's CDR3 is CASSAPSTGIEEQYF. CDR3 coding DNA: TGCGCCAGCAGCGCACCCTCGACAGGGATCGAGGAGCAGTACTTC. This chain connects TRBV5-1 to TRBJ2-7; 7 bases are shared with TRBD1. Germline CDR1 and CDR2: SGHRS and YFSETQ. The CDR3 runs to 15 residues. The trim removed 4 bases at V and 7 bases at J, leaving 14 bases unmatched.

This chain connects TRBV7-6 to TRBJ2-5; either TRBD1 or TRBD2 may supply D (5 bases each). V was shortened by 2 bases and J by 4 bases, with 14 bases between the two germline ends. The CDR3 runs to 15 residues. CDR1 SGHVS and CDR2 FNYEAQ come from the germline V gene. Written as DNA, the CDR3 is TGTGCCAGCAGCTTACTTGGGGGAAGTGGAGAGACCCAGTACTTC. Protein product: CASSLLGGSGETQYF.

The J gene is TRBJ2-2, the V gene TRBV5-4, with TRBD1 matching 12 bases. The V and J ends lost 3 bases and 6 bases, in that order; junction bases with no gene match: 9. CDR3 size: 17 residues. Germline V gene sequence: CDR1 SGHNT, CDR2 YYREEE (reference sequence). CDR3 region: CASSSEPGQGAPGELFF. The CDR3 DNA is TGTGCCAGCAGCTCAGAGCCGGGACAGGGGGCCCCCGGGGAGCTGTTTTTT.

This clone is a singleton in its sample. J is TRBJ1-2 and V is TRBV27; the D gene is possibly TRBD1 (5 bases). V was trimmed by 4 bases and J by 4 bases, leaving 13 bases between them. Germline V CDR1 and CDR2: MNHEY, SMNVEV (reference sequence). This CDR3 is built from 14 residues. The CDR3 region is CASSSGLDVYGYTF. The CDR3 DNA follows: TGTGCCAGCAGTTCGGGACTGGATGTCTATGGCTACACCTTC.

The V and J genes are TRBV5-1 and TRBJ2-1; a weak D match, TRBD2 (7 bases). With 5 bases removed from V and 5 bases from J, the gap between germline ends came to 14 bases. The CDR3 consists of 14 residues. The germline V gene encodes CDR1 SGHRS and CDR2 YFSETQ. The CDR3 spells CASRTTGTNNEQFF. In DNA, the CDR3 is TGCGCCAGCAGGACCACAGGGACTAACAATGAGCAGTTCTTC.

This sequence joins TRBV28 and TRBJ2-5; 12 bases align to TRBD1. Losses at the gene ends were 4 bases for V and 5 bases for J; bases not matched to a gene: 8. Germline V CDR1 and CDR2: MDHEN, SYDVKM. The CDR3 extends over 16 amino acids. The CDR3, as DNA: TGTGCCAGCAGTTCGGGACAGGGGGCTGGATGGGAGACCCAGTACTTC. It yields the protein CASSSGQGAGWETQYF.

The chain combines TRBV6-5 with TRBJ1-2; a weak D match, TRBD1 (5 bases). V was shortened by 6 bases and J by 6 bases, with 17 bases between the two germline ends. This CDR3 is 14 amino acids long. From germline, CDR1 is MNHEY and CDR2 SVGAGI. The CDR3 sequence is CASRSLGEGDGYTF. The CDR3 DNA sequence: TGTGCCAGCAGGAGTCTGGGGGAGGGTGATGGCTACACCTTC.

V gene TRBV5-5 combines with J gene TRBJ2-5, with 11 bases aligning to TRBD2. The CDR3 is 15 amino acids. CDR1 is SGHKS and CDR2 is YYEKEE in the germline V gene (reference sequence). J lost 2 bases, V lost 2 bases, and 2 bases had no gene match. In nucleotides, the CDR3 is TGTGCCAGCAGCTTTTCTAGCGGGGGGCAAGAGACCCAGTACTTC. Encoded protein: CASSFSSGGQETQYF.

By share, this clone ranks as large (0.1 to 1%). The chain uses TRBV19 and TRBJ2-6, with 11 bases fitting TRBD1. Germline V gene data show CDR1 as LNHDA and CDR2 as SQIVND (reference sequence). This CDR3 spans 15 amino acids. V lost 8 bases and J lost 0; bases outside the gene matches: 0. Here the CDR3 reads CASGTGGSGANVLTF. The CDR3 nucleotides are TGTGCCAGTGGGACAGGGGGCTCTGGGGCCAACGTCCTGACTTTC.

This clone turned up a few times. The chain is built from TRBV28 and TRBJ2-7; TRBD1 is a possible D gene (6 bases). CDR1 and CDR2 from the germline V gene are MDHEN and SYDVKM. Trimming removed 5 bases at V and 4 bases at J, with 9 bases between. The CDR3 has 12 residues. CDR3 sequence reads: CASSRTVYEQYF. The CDR3 region has the DNA TGTGCCAGCAGTCGGACAGTATACGAGCAGTACTTC.

The V and J genes are TRBV27 and TRBJ1-6; D remains ambiguous. The CDR3 runs to 15 residues. CDR1 is MNHEY and CDR2 is SMNVEV in the germline V gene (reference sequence). With 2 bases removed from V and 0 bases from J, the gap between germline ends came to 5 bases. The CDR3 DNA reads TGTGCCAGCAGTTTACCCCCCTCCTATAATTCACCCCTCCACTTT. This sequence encodes CASSLPPSYNSPLHF.